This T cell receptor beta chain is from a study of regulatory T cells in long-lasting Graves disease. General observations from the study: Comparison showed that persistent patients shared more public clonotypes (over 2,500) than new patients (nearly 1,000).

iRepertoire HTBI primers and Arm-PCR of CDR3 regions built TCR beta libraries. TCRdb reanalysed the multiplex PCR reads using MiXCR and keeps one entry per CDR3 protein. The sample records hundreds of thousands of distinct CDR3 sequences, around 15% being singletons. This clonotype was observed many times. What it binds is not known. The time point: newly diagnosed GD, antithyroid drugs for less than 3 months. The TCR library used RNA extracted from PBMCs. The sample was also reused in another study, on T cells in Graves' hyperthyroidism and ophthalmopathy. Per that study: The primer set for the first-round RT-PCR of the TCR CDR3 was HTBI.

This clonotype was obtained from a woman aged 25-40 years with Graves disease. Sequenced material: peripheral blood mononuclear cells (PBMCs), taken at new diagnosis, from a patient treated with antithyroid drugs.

The CDR3 DNA is TGTGCCACCAGCAGAGAACCAAGACGGACTGGCACTGAAGCTTTCTTT. This gives the protein CATSREPRRTGTEAFF. The rearrangement links TRBV15 to TRBJ1-1; D uncertain. The CDR3 has 16 amino acids. The V gene lost 0 bases and the J gene lost 4 bases, with 15 bases spanning the gap. In germline, CDR1 is LNHNV, CDR2 YYDKDF (reference sequence).